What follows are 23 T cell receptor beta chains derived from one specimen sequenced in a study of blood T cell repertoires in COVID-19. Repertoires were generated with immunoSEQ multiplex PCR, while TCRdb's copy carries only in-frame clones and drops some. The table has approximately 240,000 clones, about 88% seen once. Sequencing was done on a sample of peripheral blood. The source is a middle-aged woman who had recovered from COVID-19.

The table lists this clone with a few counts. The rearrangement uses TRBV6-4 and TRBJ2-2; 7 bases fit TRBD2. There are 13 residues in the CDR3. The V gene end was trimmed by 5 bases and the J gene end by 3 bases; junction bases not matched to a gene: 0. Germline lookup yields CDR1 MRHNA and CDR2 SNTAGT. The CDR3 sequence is CASSSGDTGELFF. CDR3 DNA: TGTGCCAGCAGTAGCGGGGACACCGGGGAGCTGTTTTTT.

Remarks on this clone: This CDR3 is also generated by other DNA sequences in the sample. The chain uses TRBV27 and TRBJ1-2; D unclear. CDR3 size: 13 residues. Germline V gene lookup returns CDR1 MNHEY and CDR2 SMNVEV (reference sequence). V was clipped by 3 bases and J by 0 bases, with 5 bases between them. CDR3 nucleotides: TGTGCCAGCAGTTTTAGCGCTAACTATGGCTACACCTTC. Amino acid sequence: CASSFSANYGYTF.

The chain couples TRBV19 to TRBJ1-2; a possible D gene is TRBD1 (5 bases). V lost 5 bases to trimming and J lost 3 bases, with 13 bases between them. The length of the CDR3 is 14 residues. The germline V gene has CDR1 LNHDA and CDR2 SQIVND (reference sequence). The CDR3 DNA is TGTGCCAGTAGTGTTCAGGGCTCAGACTATGGCTACACCTTC. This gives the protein CASSVQGSDYGYTF.

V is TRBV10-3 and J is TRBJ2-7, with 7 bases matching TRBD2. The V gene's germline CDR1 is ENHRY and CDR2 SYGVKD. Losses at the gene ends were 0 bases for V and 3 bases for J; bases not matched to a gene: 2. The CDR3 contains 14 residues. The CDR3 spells CAISESVAGYEQYF. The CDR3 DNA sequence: TGTGCCATCAGTGAGTCGGTAGCGGGCTACGAGCAGTACTTC.

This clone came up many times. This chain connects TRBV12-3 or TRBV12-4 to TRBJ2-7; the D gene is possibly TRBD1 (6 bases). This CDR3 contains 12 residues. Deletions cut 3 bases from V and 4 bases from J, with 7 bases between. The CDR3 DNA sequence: TGTGCCAGCAGTTTCACAGGGTACGAGCAGTACTTC. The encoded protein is CASSFTGYEQYF.

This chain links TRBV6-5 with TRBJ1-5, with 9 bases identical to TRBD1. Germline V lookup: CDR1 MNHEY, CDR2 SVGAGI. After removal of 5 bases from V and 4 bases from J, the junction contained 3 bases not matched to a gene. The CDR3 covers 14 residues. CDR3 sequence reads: CASSLGTGNQPQHF. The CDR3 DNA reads TGTGCCAGCAGTCTCGGGACAGGGAATCAGCCCCAGCATTTT.

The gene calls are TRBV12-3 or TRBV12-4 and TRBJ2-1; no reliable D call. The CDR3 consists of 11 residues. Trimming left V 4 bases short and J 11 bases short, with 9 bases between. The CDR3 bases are TGTGCCAGCAGTTCATACACCCAGCAGTTCTTC. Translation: CASSSYTQQFF.

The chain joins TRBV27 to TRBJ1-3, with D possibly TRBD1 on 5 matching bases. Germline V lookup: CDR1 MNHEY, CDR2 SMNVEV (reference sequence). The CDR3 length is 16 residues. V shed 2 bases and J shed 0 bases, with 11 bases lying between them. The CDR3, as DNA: TGTGCCAGCAGTTTAAAGGCAGGGTTCTCTGGAAACACCATATATTTT. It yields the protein CASSLKAGFSGNTIYF.

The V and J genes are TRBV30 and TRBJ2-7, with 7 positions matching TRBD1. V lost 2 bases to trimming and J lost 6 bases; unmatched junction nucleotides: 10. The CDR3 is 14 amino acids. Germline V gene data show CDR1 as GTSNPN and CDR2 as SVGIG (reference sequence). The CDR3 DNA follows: TGTGCCTGGAGTTTAATTGAGGGGGCTGGCGAGCAGTACTTC. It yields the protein CAWSLIEGAGEQYF. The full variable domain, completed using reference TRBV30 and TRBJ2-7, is SQTIHQWPATLVQPVGSPLSLECTVEGTSNPNLYWYRQAAGRGLQLLFYSVGIGQISSEVPQNLSASRPQDRQFILSSKKLLLSDSGFYLCAWSLIEGAGEQYFGPGTRLTVT.

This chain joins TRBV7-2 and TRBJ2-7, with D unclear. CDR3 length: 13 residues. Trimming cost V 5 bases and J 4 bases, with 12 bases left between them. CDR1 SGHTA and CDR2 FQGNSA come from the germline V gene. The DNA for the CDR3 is TGTGCCAGCAGCAAATCAAACGGTTACGAGCAGTACTTC. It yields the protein CASSKSNGYEQYF.

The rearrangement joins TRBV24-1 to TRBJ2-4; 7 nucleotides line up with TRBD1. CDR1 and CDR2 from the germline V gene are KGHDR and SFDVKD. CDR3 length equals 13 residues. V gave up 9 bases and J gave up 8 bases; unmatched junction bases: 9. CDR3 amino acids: CATGKTGSDIQYF. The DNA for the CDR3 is TGTGCCACCGGTAAGACAGGGTCGGACATTCAGTACTTC.

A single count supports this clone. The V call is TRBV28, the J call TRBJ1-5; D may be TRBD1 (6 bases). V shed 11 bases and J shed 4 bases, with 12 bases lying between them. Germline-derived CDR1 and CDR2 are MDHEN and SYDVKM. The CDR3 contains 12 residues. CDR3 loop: CAGQTRNQPQHF. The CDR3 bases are TGTGCCGGACAGACGAGGAATCAGCCCCAGCATTTT.

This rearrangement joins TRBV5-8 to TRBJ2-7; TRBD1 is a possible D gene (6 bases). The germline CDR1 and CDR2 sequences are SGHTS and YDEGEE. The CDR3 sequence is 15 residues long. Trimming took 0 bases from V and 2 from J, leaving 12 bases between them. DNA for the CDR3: TGTGCCAGCAGCTTGGGGCTCGACAGGACCTACGAGCAGTACTTC. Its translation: CASSLGLDRTYEQYF.

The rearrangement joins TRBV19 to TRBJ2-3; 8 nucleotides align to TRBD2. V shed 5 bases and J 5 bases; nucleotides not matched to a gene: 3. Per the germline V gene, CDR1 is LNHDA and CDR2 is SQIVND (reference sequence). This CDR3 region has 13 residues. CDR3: CASSLRGGDTQYF. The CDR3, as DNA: TGTGCCAGTAGTTTACGGGGGGGAGATACGCAGTATTTT.

CDR3 coding DNA: TGTGCCAGCAGCTTTGGGGCAAACGAGCAGTACTTC. Amino acid sequence: CASSFGANEQYF. The chain carries TRBV5-5 and TRBJ2-7, with D maybe TRBD1 (5 bases). In germline, CDR1 is SGHKS, CDR2 YYEKEE (reference sequence). Trimming removed 2 bases at V and 5 bases at J, with 8 bases between. This CDR3 has 12 residues.

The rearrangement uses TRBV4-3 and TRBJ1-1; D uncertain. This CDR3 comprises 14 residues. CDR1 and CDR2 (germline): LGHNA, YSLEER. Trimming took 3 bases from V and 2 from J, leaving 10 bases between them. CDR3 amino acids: CASSHPPRNTEAFF. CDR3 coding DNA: TGCGCCAGCAGCCACCCTCCGAGAAACACTGAAGCTTTCTTT.

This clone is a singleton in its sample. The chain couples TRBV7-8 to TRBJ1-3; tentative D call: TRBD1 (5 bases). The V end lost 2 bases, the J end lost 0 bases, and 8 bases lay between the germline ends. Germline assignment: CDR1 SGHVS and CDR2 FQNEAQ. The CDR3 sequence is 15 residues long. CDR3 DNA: TGTGCCAGCAGCTTACAGGGCAACTCTGGAAACACCATATATTTT. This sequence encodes CASSLQGNSGNTIYF.

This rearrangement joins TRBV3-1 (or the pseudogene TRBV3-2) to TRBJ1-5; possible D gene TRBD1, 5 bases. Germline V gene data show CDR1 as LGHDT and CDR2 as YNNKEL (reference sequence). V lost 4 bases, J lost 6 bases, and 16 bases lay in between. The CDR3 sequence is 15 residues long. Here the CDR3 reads CASSRRGPGGQPQHF. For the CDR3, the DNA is TGTGCCAGCAGCCGGCGAGGTCCCGGGGGTCAGCCCCAGCATTTT.

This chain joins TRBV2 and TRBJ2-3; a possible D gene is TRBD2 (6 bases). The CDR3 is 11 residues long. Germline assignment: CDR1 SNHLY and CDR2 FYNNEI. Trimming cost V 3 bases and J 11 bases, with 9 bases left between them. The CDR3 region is CASSDTSRQYF. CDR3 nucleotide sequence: TGTGCCAGCAGTGACACTAGCCGGCAGTATTTT.

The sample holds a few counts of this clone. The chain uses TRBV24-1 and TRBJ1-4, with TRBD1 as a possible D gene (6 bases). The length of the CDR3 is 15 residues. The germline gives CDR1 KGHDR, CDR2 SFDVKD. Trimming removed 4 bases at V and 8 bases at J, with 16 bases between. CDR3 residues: CATSDWGGAGEKLFF. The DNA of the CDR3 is TGTGCCACCAGTGACTGGGGGGGGGCTGGAGAAAAACTGTTTTTT.

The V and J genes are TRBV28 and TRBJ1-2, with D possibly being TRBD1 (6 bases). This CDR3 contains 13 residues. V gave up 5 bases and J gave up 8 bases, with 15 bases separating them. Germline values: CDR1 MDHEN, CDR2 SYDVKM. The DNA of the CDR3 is TGTGCCAGCAGTCAAGACAGGCTCAACGGCTACACCTTC. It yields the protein CASSQDRLNGYTF.

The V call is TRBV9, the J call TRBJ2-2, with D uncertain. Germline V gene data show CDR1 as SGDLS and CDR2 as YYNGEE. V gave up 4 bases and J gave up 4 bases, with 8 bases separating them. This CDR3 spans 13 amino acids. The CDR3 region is CASSSIPTGELFF. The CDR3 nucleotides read TGTGCCAGCAGCTCAATCCCCACCGGGGAGCTGTTTTTT. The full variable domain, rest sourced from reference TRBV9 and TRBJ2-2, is DSGVTQTPKHLITATGQRVTLRCSPRSGDLSVYWYQQSLDQGLQFLIQYYNGEERAKGNILERFSAQQFPDLHSELNLSSLELGDSALYFCASSSIPTGELFFGEGSRLTVL.

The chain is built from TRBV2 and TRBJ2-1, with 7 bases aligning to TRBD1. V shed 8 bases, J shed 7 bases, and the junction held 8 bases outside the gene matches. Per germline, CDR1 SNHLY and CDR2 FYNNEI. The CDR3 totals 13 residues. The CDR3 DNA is TGTGCCAGCCAATATACAGGGGTGAATGAGCAGTTCTTC. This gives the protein CASQYTGVNEQFF.